This T cell receptor (beta chain) was sequenced in a study of T-cell reconstitution after alpha-beta-depleted transplantation in children. This clonotype was observed a single time. Unique molecular identifiers were incorporated into the prepared TCRbeta library. TCRdb called the PCR reads again in MiXCR, with one record for every CDR3 protein. Among just under 550,000 distinct CDR3 sequences listed, about a sixth were seen once. The clonotype originates from a human donor who donated a stem cell graft to a child with acute lymphoblastic leukemia. The sequenced sample was PBMCs from the stem cell graft donor, obtained from the stem cell graft.

For the CDR3, the DNA is TGTGCCACCAGCAACCAGGCCACGTACGAGCAGTACTTC. It encodes CATSNQATYEQYF. J is TRBJ2-7 and V is TRBV15, with D hard to call. The germline V gene has CDR1 LNHNV and CDR2 YYDKDF (reference sequence). CDR3 length: 13 residues. Trimming took 4 bases from V and 4 from J, leaving 11 bases between them.